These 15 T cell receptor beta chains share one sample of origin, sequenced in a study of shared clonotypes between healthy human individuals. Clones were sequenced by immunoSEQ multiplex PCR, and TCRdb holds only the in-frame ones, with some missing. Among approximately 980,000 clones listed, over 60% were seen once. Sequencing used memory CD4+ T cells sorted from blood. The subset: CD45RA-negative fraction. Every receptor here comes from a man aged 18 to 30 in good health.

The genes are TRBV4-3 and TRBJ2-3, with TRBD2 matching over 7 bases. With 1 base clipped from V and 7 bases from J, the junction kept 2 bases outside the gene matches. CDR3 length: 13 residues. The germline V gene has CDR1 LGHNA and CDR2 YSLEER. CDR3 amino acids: CASSQGSGNTQYF. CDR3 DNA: TGCGCCAGCAGCCAAGGGAGCGGGAATACGCAGTATTTT.

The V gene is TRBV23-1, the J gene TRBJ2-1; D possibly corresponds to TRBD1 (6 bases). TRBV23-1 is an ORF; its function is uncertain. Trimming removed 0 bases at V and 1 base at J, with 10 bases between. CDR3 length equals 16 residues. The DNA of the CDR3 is TGCGCCAGCAGTCAATCGAGGGGACATTCCTACAATGAGCAGTTCTTC. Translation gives CASSQSRGHSYNEQFF.

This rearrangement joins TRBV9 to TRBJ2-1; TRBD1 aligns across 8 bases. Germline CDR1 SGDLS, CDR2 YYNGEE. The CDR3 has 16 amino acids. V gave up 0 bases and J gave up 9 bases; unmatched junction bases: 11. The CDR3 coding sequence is TGTGCCAGCAGCGTAGGGCTACAGGGGGTAGACAGTGAGCAGTTCTTC. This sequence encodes CASSVGLQGVDSEQFF.

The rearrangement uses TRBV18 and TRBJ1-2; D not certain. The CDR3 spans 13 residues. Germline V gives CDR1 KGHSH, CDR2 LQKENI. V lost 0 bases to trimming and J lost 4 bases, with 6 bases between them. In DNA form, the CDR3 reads TGTGCCAGCTCACCACCGGCCAGCTATGGCTACACCTTC. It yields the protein CASSPPASYGYTF.

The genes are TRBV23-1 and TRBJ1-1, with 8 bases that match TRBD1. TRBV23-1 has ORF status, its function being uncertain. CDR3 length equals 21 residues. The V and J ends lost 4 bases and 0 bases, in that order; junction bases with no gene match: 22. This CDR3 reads CASSRTPGQDHFIHLNTEAFF. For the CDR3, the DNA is TGCGCCAGCAGTCGAACACCGGGACAGGACCACTTCATTCACCTGAACACTGAAGCTTTCTTT.

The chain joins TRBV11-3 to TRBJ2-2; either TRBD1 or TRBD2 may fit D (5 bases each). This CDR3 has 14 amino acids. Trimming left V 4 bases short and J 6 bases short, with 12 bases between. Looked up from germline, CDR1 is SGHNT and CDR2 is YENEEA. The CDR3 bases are TGTGCCAGCAGCTCATGGCTGGGGGCCGGGGAGCTGTTTTTT. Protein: CASSSWLGAGELFF.

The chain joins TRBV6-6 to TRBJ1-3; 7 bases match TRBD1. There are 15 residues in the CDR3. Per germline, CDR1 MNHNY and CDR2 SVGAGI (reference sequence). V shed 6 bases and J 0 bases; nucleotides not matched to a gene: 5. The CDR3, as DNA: TGTGCCAGCAGACCCGGGACAGACTCTGGAAACACCATATATTTT. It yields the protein CASRPGTDSGNTIYF.

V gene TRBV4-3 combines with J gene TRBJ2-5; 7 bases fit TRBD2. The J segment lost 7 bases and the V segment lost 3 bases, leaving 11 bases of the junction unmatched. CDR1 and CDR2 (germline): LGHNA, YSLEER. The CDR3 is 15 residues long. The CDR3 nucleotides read TGCGCCAGCAGCCAGGGGGGACTATCGTCCGGGACCCAGTACTTC. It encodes CASSQGGLSSGTQYF.

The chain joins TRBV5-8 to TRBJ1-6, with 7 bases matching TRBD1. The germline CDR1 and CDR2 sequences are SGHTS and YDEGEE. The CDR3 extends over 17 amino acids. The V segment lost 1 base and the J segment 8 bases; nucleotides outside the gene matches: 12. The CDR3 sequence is CASSLTLGSRGYSPLHF. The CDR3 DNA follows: TGTGCCAGCAGCTTGACGTTGGGCTCCAGGGGGTATTCACCCCTCCACTTT. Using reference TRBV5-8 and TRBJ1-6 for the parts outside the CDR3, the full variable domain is EAGVTQSPTHLIKTRGQQATLRCSPISGHTSVYWYQQALGLGLQFLLWYDEGEERNRGNFPPRFSGRQFPNYSSELNVNALELEDSALYLCASSLTLGSRGYSPLHFGNGTRLTVT.

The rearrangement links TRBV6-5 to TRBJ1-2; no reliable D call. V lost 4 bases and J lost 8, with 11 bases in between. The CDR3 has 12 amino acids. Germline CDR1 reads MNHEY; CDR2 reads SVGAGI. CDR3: CASSSPGRGYTF. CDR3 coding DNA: TGTGCCAGCAGTTCTCCAGGTCGGGGCTACACCTTC.

As DNA, the CDR3 is TGTGCCAGCAGCTTAGCCGCAGAATTAAACACTGAAGCTTTCTTT. Translating gives CASSLAAELNTEAFF. The chain recombines TRBV7-2 with TRBJ1-1; D gene unclear. From germline, CDR1 is SGHTA and CDR2 FQGNSA. The CDR3 loop spans 15 amino acids. With 0 bases removed from V and 2 bases from J, the gap between germline ends came to 10 bases.

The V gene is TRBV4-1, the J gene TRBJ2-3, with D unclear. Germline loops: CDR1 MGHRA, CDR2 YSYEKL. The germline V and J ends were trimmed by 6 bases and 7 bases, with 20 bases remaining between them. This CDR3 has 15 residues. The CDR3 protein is CASSLQFPVFHTQYF. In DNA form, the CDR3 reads TGCGCCAGCAGTCTTCAGTTCCCGGTATTTCATACGCAGTATTTT.

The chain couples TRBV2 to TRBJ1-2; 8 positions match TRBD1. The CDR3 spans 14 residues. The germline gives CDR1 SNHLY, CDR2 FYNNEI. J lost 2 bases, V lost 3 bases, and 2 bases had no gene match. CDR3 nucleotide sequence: TGTGCCAGCAGTGATGCAGGGGGCAACTATGGCTACACCTTC. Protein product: CASSDAGGNYGYTF.

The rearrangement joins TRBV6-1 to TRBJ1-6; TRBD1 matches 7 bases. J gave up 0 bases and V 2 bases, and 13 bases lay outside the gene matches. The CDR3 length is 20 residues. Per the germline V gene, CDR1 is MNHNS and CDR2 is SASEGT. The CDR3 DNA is TGTGCCAGCAGTGAAAGGGAACCGGGACAGCTTAGCTCCTATAATTCACCCCTCCACTTT. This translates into CASSEREPGQLSSYNSPLHF.

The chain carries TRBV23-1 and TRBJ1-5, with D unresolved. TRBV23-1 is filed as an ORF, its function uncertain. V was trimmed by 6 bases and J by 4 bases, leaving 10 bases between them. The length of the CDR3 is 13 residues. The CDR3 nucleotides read TGCGCCAGCAGGGCAGGCAAGAATCAGCCCCAGCATTTT. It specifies CASRAGKNQPQHF.